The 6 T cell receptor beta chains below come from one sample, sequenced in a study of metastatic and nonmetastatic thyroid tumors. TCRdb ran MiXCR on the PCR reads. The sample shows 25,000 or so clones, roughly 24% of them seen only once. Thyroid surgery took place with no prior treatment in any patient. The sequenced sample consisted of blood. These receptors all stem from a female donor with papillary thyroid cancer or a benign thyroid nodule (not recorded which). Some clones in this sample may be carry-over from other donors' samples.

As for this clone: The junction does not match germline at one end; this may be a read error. CDR3: CASIVTSAHTEELFF. Written as DNA, the CDR3 is TGTGCCAGCATCGTTACTAGCGCCCACACCGAGGAGCTGTTTTTT. J is TRBJ2-2 and V is TRBV12-3 or TRBV12-4, with 7 bases matching TRBD2. The CDR3 is 15 amino acids.

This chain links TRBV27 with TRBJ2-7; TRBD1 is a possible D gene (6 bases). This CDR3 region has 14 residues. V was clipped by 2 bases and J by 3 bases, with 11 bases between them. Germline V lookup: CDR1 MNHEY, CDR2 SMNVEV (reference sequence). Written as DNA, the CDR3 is TGTGCCAGCAGTTTAGAGACAGGTGACTACGAGCAGTACTTC. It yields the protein CASSLETGDYEQYF.

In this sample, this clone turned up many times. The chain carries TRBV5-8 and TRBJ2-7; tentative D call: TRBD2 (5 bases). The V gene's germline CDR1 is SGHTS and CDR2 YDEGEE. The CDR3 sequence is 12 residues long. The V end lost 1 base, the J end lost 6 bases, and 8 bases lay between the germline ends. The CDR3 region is CASSLMRVEQYV. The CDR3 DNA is TGTGCCAGCAGCTTGATGAGGGTCGAGCAGTACGTC.

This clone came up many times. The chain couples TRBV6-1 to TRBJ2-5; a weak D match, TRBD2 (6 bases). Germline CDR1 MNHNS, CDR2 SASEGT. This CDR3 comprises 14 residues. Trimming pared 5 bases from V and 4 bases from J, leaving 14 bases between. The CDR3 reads CASSTAEGRETQYF. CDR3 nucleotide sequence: TGTGCCAGCAGTACCGCGGAGGGCAGAGAGACCCAGTACTTC.

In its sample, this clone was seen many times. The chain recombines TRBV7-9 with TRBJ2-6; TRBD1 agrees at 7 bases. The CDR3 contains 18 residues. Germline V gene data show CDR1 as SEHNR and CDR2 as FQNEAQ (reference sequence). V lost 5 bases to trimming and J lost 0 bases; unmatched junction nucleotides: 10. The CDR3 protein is CASSPPQGRYSGANVLTF. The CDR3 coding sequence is TGTGCCAGCAGCCCGCCACAGGGGAGATACTCTGGGGCCAACGTCCTGACTTTC.

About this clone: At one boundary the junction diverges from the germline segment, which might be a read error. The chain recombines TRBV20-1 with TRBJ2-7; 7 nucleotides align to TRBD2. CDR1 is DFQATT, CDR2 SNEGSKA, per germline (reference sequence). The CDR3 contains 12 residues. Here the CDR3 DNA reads TGCAGTGCTAGACCGGCGGGAGTAGGGCAGCACTTC. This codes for CSARPAGVGQHF.